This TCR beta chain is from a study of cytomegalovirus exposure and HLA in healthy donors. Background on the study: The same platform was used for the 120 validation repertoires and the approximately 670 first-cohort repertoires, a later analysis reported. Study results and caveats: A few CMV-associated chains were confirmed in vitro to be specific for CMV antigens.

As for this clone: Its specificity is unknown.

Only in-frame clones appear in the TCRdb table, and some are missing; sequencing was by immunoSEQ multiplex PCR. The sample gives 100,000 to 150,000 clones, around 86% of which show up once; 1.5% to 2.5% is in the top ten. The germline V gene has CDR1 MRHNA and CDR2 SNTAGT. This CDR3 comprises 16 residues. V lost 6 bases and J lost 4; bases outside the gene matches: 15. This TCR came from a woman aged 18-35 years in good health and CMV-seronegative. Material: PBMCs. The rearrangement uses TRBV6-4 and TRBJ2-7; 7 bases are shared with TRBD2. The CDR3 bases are TGTGCCAGCAGCCCTAATGAGGGGAGGGGTTTTTACGAGCAGTACTTC. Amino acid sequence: CASSPNEGRGFYEQYF.